This T cell receptor beta chain appears in the sequencing data of a study of blood T cells in healthy people across ages. Study-wide results and caveats: Whereas aged donors had fewer naive CD4+ cells, long-lived donors had more of them and higher diversity.

This clonotype was seen only a few times. Antigen specificity is unknown. Through a sample-barcoded 5' primer and a J-beta primer mix, a second PCR was run for about 6 to 11 cycles. Every single cDNA molecule received a tag from a template-switch adaptor with 12 random nucleotides. Each CDR3 protein gets one entry after TCRdb re-called the 5' RACE reads with MiXCR. The sample contains about 1.8 million distinct CDR3 sequences, 40% to 55% of which appear only once. V was cut by 3 bases and J by 4 bases, with 9 bases left in between. The CDR3 contains 13 residues. The germline CDR1 and CDR2 sequences are MGHRA and YSYEKL. Samples each had at least 5 micrograms of total RNA extracted.

Input material: blood. V gene TRBV4-1 combines with J gene TRBJ1-2; no reliable D call. This clonotype was sampled from a woman in her thirties or forties in good health. The CDR3 protein is CASSQNGFYGYTF. In DNA, the CDR3 is TGCGCCAGCAGCCAGAATGGGTTCTATGGCTACACCTTC.